This entry lists 2 T cell receptor beta chains sequenced from one sample in a study of cytomegalovirus exposure and HLA in healthy donors. Primers included in the PCR were 60 Vbeta and 13 Jbeta primers. Sequencing used immunoSEQ multiplex PCR; TCRdb keeps in-frame clones, though not all of them. This sample carries over 150,000 clones, around 80% of them seen once, and the ten largest clones take 7%. Sample: PBMCs. Receptors were obtained from a woman aged 25 to 45 in good health and CMV-seropositive.

V gene TRBV7-8 combines with J gene TRBJ2-2, with D tentatively TRBD2 (5 bases). V was cut by 5 bases and J by 1 base, with 8 bases left in between. Germline lookup yields CDR1 SGHVS and CDR2 FQNEAQ. This CDR3 has 14 residues. The CDR3 sequence is CASSPGKNTGELFF. In DNA, the CDR3 is TGTGCCAGCAGCCCCGGGAAGAACACCGGGGAGCTGTTTTTT.

Note on this clone: The junction differs from germline at one of its ends, possibly a read error. The gene calls are TRBV28 and TRBJ2-7; D is possibly TRBD1 (5 bases). This CDR3 contains 14 residues. Germline CDR1 and CDR2: MDHEN and SYDVKM. This CDR3 is CASRFTDSPYEQYF. The CDR3 DNA reads as TGTGCCAGCCGTTTTACAGACAGCCCCTACGAGCAGTACTTC. Drawing the rest from reference TRBV28 and TRBJ2-7, the complete variable domain is DVKVTQSSRYLVKRTGEKVFLECVQDMDHENMFWYRQDPGLGLRLIYFSYDVKMKEKGDIPEGYSVSREKKERFSLILESASTNQTSMYLCASRFTDSPYEQYFGPGTRLTVT.